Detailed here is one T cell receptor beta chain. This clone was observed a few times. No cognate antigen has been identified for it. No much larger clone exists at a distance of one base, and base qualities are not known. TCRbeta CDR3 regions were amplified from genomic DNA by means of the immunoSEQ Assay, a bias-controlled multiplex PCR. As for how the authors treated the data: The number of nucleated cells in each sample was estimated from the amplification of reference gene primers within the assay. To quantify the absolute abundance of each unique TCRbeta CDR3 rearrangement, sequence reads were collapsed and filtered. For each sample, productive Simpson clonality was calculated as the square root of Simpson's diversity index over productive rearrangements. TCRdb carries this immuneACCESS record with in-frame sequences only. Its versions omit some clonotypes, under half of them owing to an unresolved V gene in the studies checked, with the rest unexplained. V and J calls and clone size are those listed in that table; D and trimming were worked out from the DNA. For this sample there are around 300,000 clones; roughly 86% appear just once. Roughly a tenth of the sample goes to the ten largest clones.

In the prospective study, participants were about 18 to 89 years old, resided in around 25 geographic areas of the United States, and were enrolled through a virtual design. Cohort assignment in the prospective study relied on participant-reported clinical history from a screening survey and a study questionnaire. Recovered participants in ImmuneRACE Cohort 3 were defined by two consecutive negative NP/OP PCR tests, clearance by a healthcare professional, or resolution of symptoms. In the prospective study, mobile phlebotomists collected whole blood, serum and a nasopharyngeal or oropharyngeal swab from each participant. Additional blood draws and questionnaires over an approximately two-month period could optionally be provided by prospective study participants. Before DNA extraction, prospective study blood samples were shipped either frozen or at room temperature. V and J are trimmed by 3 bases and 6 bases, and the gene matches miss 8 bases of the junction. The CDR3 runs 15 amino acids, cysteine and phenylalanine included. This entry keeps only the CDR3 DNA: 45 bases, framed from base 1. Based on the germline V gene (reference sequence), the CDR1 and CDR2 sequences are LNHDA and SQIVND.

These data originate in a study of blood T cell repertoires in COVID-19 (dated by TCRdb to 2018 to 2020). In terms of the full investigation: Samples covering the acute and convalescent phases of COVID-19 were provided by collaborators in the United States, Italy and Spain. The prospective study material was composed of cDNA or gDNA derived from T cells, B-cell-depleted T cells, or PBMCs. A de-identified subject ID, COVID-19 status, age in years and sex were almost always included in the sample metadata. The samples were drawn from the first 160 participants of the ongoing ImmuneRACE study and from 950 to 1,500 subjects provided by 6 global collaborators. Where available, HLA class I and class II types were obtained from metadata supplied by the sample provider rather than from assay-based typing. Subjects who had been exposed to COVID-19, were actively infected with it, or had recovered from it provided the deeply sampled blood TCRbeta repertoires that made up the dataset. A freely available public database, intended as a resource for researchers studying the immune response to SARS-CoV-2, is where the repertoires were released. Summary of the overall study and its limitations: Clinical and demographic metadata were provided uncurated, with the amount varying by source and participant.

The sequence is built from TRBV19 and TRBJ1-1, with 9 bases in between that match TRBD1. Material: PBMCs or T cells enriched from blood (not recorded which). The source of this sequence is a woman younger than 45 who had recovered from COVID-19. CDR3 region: CASSIQQGASAEAFF. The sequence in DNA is TGTGCCAGTAGTATCCAACAGGGGGCAAGTGCTGAAGCTTTCTTT.